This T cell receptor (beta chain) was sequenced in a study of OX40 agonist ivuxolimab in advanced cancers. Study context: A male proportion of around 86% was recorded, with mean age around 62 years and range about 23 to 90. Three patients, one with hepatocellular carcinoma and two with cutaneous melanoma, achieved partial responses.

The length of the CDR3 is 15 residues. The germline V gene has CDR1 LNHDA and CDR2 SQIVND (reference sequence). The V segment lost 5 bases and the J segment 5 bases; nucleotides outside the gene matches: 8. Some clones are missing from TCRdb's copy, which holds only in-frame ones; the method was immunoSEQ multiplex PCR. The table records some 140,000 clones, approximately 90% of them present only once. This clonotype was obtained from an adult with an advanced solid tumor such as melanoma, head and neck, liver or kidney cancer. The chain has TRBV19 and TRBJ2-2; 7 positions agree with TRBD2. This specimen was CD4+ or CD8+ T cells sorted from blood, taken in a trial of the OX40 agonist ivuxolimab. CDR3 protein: CASSRGGSNTGELFF. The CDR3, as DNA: TGTGCCAGTAGTCGCGGCGGGAGTAATACCGGGGAGCTGTTTTTT.